The 10 T cell receptor beta chains given below trace back to one sample, sequenced in a study of cytomegalovirus exposure and HLA in healthy donors. The PCR had 60 Vbeta and 13 Jbeta primers. Some clones are missing from TCRdb's copy, which holds only in-frame ones; the method was immunoSEQ multiplex PCR. Counted here are around 20,000 clones, roughly four fifths occurring once; the ten biggest clones make up 20% to 25%. The sequenced material came from PBMCs. The origin of the receptors is a human donor in good health.

This rearrangement joins TRBV10-2 to TRBJ1-1; tentatively, D is TRBD1 (6 bases). This CDR3 has 12 amino acids. From germline, CDR1 is WSHSY and CDR2 SAAADI. Trimming removed 10 bases from V and 3 bases from J, with 12 bases in between. CDR3 protein: CATRGGDTEAFF. DNA for the CDR3: TGCGCCACCCGAGGGGGGGACACTGAAGCTTTCTTT.

J is TRBJ1-1 and V is TRBV10-2; TRBD1 matches at 8 bases. This CDR3 has 16 residues. CDR1 is WSHSY, CDR2 SAAADI, per germline. V shed 3 bases and J 6 bases; nucleotides not matched to a gene: 12. The CDR3 region has the DNA TGCGCCAGCAGTGAACGACAGGGGCCCCTGAGCGCTGAAGCTTTCTTT. Protein sequence: CASSERQGPLSAEAFF.

The chain employs TRBV5-1 and TRBJ2-2, with 8 bases aligning to TRBD2. The CDR3 totals 14 residues. Germline V gives CDR1 SGHRS, CDR2 YFSETQ. The V segment lost 2 bases and the J segment 7 bases; nucleotides outside the gene matches: 4. DNA for the CDR3: TGCGCCAGCAGCTTTAGCGGGGAGGTCGGGGAGCTGTTTTTT. Translation gives CASSFSGEVGELFF.

The rearrangement uses TRBV5-5 and TRBJ2-1; 16 positions agree with TRBD2. The CDR3 length is 17 residues. The germline CDR1 and CDR2 sequences are SGHKS and YYEKEE (reference sequence). V lost 2 bases to trimming and J lost 5 bases; unmatched junction nucleotides: 4. In DNA, the CDR3 is TGTGCCAGCAGCTTCCCGGGACTAGCGGGGGGGAACAATGAGCAGTTCTTC. Its protein product is CASSFPGLAGGNNEQFF.

This clone occurred once. V usage is TRBV19 and J usage is TRBJ1-4; no clear D. CDR1 is LNHDA and CDR2 is SQIVND in the germline V gene (reference sequence). V lost 2 bases, J lost 0 bases, and 16 bases lay in between. CDR3 length: 18 residues. The DNA for the CDR3 is TGTGCCAGTAGTATACGGCCTCGGGAGACTGCAACTAATGAAAAACTGTTTTTT. It is translated as CASSIRPRETATNEKLFF.

The chain links TRBV6-4 to TRBJ1-5; D remains unclear. From germline, CDR1 is MRHNA and CDR2 SNTAGT. Deletions cut 0 bases from V and 2 bases from J, with 11 bases between. The CDR3 is 16 amino acids. The CDR3 loop is CASSDSKENGNQPQHF. The CDR3 DNA sequence: TGTGCCAGCAGTGACTCGAAGGAGAATGGCAATCAGCCCCAGCATTTT.

A word on this clone: A junction end diverges from the germline sequence, so it may reflect a read error. The sample carries other DNA sequences with the same CDR3. This rearrangement joins TRBV7-9 to TRBJ1-1; D might be TRBD1 (5 bases). The length of the CDR3 is 15 residues. Germline CDR1 reads SEHNR; CDR2 reads FQNEAQ (reference sequence). CDR3 protein: CAGSPLGGGRTEAFF. The CDR3 DNA reads as TGCGCCGGCAGCCCTCTGGGGGGAGGGAGAACTGAAGCTTTCTTT.

This chain links TRBV30 with TRBJ1-2; maybe TRBD1 (6 bases). The length of the CDR3 is 13 residues. Germline loops: CDR1 GTSNPN, CDR2 SVGIG (reference sequence). V was trimmed by 5 bases and J by 0 bases, leaving 10 bases between them. The CDR3 loop is CAWGQQTNYGYTF. The CDR3 DNA follows: TGTGCCTGGGGACAGCAAACTAACTATGGCTACACCTTC.

The chain links TRBV18 to TRBJ2-7, with TRBD1 identical over 9 bases. Unmatched junction bases numbered 11, after V lost 3 bases and J lost 2 bases. CDR1 is KGHSH and CDR2 is LQKENI in the germline V gene. The CDR3 is made up of 17 amino acids. In DNA form, the CDR3 reads TGTGCCAGCTCACCCCTACAGGGGACAGGGATGGCCTACGAGCAGTACTTC. Translation: CASSPLQGTGMAYEQYF.

The chain links TRBV27 to TRBJ2-5; TRBD2 might be the D (5 bases). There are 12 residues in the CDR3. Germline CDR1 is MNHEY and CDR2 is SMNVEV (reference sequence). Trimming removed 5 bases at V and 9 bases at J, with 13 bases between. CDR3: CASSPTGDPQYF. The CDR3 DNA sequence: TGTGCCAGCAGTCCTACCGGGGATCCCCAGTACTTC.